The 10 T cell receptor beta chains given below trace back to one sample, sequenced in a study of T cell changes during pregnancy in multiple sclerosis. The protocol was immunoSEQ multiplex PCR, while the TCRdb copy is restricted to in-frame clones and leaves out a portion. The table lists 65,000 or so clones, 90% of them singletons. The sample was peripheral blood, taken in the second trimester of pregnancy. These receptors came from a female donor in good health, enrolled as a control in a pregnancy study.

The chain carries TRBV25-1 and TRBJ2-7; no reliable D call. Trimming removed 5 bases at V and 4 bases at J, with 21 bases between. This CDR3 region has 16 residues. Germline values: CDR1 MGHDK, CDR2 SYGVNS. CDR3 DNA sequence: TGTGCCAGCAGTACCGGCGGCCGCGCTAAGCTATACGAGCAGTACTTC. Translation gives CASSTGGRAKLYEQYF.

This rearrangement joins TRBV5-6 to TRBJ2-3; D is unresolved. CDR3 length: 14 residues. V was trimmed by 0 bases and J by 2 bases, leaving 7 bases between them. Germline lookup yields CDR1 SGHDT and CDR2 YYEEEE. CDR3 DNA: TGTGCCAGCAGCTTGGGTGCGAACACAGATACGCAGTATTTT. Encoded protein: CASSLGANTDTQYF.

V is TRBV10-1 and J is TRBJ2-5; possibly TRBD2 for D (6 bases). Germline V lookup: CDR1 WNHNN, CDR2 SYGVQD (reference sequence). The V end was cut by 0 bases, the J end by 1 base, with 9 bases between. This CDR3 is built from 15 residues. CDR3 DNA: TGCGCCAGCAGTGAGTCGACGGGGGTCCAAGAGACCCAGTACTTC. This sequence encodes CASSESTGVQETQYF.

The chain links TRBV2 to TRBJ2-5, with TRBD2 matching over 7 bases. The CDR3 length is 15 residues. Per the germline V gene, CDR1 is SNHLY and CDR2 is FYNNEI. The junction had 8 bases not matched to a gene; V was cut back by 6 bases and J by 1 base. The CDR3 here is CASSLGGFSQETQYF. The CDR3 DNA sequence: TGTGCCAGCAGCCTGGGGGGGTTTTCCCAAGAGACCCAGTACTTC. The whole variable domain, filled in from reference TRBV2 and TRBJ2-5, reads EPEVTQTPSHQVTQMGQEVILRCVPISNHLYFYWYRQILGQKVEFLVSFYNNEISEKSEIFDDQFSVERPDGSNFTLKIRSTKLEDSAMYFCASSLGGFSQETQYFGPGTRLLVL.

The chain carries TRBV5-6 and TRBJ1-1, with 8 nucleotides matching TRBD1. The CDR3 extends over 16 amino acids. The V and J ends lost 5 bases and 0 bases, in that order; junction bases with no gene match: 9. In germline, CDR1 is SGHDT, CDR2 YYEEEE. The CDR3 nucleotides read TGTGCCAGCAGAAATGGACAGGGAGTTTTGAACACTGAAGCTTTCTTT. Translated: CASRNGQGVLNTEAFF.

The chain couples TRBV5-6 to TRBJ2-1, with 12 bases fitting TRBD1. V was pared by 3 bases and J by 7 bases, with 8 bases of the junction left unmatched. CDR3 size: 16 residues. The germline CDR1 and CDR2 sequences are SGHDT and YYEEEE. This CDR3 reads CASSSAGTGGLNEQFF. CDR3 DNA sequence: TGTGCCAGCAGCTCCGCCGGGACAGGGGGCTTGAATGAGCAGTTCTTC.

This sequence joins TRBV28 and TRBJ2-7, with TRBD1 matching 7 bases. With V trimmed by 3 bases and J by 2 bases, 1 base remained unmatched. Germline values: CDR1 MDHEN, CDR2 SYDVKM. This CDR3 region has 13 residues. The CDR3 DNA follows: TGTGCCAGCAGTTTGCAGGGGGCCTACGAGCAGTACTTC. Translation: CASSLQGAYEQYF.

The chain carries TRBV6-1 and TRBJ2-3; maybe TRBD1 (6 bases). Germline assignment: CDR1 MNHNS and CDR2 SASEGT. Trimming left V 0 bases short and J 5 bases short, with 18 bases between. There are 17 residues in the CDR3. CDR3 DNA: TGTGCCAGCAGTGAAGCGCTAATGGGGGCCCTCAAAGATACGCAGTATTTT. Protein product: CASSEALMGALKDTQYF.

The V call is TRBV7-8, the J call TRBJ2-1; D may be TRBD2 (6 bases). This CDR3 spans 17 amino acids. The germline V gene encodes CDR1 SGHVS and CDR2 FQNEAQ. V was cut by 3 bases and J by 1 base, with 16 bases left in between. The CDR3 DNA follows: TGTGCCAGCAGCTTTTTATGGTTTAGCGGATCCTACAATGAGCAGTTCTTC. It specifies CASSFLWFSGSYNEQFF. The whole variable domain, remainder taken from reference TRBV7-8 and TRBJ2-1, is GAGVSQSPRYKVAKRGQDVALRCDPISGHVSLFWYQQALGQGPEFLTYFQNEAQLDKSGLPSDRFFAERPEGSVSTLKIQRTQQEDSAVYLCASSFLWFSGSYNEQFFGPGTRLTVL.

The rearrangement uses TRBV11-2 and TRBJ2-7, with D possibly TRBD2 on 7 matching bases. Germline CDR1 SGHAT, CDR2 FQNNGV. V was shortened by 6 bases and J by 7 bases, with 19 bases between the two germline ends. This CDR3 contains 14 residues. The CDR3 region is CASRGGARPREQYF. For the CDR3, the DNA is TGTGCCAGCAGAGGGGGGGCGCGTCCTCGGGAGCAGTACTTC. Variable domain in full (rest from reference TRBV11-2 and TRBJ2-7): EAGVAQSPRYKIIEKRQSVAFWCNPISGHATLYWYQQILGQGPKLLIQFQNNGVVDDSQLPKDRFSAERLKGVDSTLKIQPAKLEDSAVYLCASRGGARPREQYFGPGTRLTVT.